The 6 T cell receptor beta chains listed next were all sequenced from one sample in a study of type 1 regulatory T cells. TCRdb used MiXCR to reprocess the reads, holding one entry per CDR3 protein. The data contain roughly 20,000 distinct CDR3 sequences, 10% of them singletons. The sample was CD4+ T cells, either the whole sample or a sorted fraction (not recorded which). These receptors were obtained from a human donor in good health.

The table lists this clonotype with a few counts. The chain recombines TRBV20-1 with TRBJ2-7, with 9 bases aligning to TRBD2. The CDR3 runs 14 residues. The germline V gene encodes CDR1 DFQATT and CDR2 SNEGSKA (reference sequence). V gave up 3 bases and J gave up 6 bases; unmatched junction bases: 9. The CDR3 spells CSARRGRVGLEQYF. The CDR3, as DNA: TGCAGTGCTAGGCGCGGGAGGGTGGGTCTCGAGCAGTACTTC.

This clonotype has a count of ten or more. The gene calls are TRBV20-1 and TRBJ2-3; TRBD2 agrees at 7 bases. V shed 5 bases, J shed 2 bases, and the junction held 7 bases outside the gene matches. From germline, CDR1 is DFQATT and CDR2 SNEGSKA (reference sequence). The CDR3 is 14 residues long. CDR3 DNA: TGCAGTGCTTCTCGAGCGGGGAACACAGATACGCAGTATTTT. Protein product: CSASRAGNTDTQYF.

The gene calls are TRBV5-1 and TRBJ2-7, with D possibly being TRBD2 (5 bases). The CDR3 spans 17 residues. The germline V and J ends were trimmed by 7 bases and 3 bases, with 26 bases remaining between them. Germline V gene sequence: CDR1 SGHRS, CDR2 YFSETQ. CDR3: CASGPSSLSRKNYEQYF. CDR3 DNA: TGCGCCAGCGGACCTAGCTCCTTGTCCAGGAAAAACTACGAGCAGTACTTC.

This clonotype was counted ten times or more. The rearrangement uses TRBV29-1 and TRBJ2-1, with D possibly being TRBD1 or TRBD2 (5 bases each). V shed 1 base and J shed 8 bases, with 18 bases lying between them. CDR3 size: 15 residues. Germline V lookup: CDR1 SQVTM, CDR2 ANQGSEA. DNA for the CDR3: TGCAGCGTTGAAGTGTGGGGGACCGTGGGCGATGAGCAGTTCTTC. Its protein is CSVEVWGTVGDEQFF.

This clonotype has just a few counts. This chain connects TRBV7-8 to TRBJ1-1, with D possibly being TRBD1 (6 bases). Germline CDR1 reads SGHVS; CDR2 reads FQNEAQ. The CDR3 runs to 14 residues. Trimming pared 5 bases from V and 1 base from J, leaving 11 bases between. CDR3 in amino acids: CASSPGHQNTEAFF. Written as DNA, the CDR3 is TGTGCCAGCAGCCCGGGACACCAGAACACTGAAGCTTTCTTT.

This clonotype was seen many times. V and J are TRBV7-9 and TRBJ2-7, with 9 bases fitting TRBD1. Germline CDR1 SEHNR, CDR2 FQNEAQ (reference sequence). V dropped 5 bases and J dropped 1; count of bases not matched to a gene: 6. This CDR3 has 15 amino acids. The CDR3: CASSAGTGSSYEQYF. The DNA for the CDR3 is TGTGCCAGCAGCGCCGGGACAGGGTCATCCTACGAGCAGTACTTC.